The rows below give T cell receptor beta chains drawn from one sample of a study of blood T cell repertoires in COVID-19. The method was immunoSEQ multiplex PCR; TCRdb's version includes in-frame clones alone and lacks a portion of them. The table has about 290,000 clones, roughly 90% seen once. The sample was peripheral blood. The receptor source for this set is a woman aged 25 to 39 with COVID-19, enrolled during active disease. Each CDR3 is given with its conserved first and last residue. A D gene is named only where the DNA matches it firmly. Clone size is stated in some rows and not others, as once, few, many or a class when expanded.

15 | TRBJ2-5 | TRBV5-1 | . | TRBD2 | TGCGCCAGCAGCTTCCTAGCGGGGGGGCCAGAGACCCAGTACTTC | CASSFLAGGPETQYF
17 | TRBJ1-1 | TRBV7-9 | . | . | TGTGCCAGCAGCCCTGCCCCCACCGAATGGGGGGGCGAGGGAGCTTTCTTT | CASSPAPTEWGGEGAFF
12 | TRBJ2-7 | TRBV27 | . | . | TGTGCGACCCGACAGGCCTCCTACGAGCAGTACTTC | CATRQASYEQYF
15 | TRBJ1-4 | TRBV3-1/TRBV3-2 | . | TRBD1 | TGTGCCAGCAGCCATACGACAGGGGCTGGGGAAAAACTGTTTTTT | CASSHTTGAGEKLFF
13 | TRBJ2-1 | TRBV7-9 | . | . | TGTGCCAGCAGGGGTGTCCCCGAGGATGAGCAGTTCTTC | CASRGVPEDEQFF
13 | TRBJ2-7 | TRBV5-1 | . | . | TGCGCCAGCAGCATAGCCAGTGGCTTTGAGCAGTACTTC | CASSIASGFEQYF
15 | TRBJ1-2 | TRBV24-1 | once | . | TGTGCCACCAGTGATGGGGGGGCTGCTAGCTATGGCTACACCTTC | CATSDGGAASYGYTF
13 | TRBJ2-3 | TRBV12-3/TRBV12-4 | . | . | TGTGCCAGCAGTATCGACAGTACAGATACGCAGTATTTT | CASSIDSTDTQYF
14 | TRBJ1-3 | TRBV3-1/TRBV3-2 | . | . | TGTGCCAGCAGCCAACTTAACTCTGGAAACACCATATATTTT | CASSQLNSGNTIYF
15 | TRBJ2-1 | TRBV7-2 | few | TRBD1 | TGTGCCAGCAGCATAAGTCACAGGGGTAGCAATGAGCAGTTCTTC | CASSISHRGSNEQFF
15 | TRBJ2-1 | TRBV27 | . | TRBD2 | TGTGCCAGCAGTTTGACGGGGGGGCTTGGCAATGAGCAGTTCTTC | CASSLTGGLGNEQFF
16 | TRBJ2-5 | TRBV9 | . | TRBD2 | TGTGCCAGCAGCTTCGGGACTAGCGGCTTCCAAGAGACCCAGTACTTC | CASSFGTSGFQETQYF
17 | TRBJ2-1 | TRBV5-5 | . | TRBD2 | TGTGCCAGCAGCTTAAGGTGGGAAGCGGGGCCATACAATGAGCAGTTCTTC | CASSLRWEAGPYNEQFF
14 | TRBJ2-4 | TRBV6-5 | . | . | TGTGCCAGCAGTTACCAAGCTTCGGGAAACATTCAGTACTTC | CASSYQASGNIQYF
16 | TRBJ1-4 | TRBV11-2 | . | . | TGTGCCAGCAGCTTATATACGCAGGGCCTGGGTGAAAAACTGTTTTTT | CASSLYTQGLGEKLFF
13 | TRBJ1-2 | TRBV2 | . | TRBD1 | TGTGCCAGTAGGACAGGGTTTGATTATGCCTACACCTTC | CASRTGFDYAYTF
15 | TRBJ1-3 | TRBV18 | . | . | TGTGCCAGCTCACCCTCAACAGGCGTTGGAAACACCATATATTTT | CASSPSTGVGNTIYF
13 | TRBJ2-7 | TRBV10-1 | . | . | TGCGCCAGCAGTGAGAGCAACTCCTACGAGCAGTACTTC | CASSESNSYEQYF
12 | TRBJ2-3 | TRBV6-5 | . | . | TGTGCCAGCGACCAGGACACAGATACGCAGTATTTT | CASDQDTDTQYF
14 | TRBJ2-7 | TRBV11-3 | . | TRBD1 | TGTGCCAGCAGCCAAACGACAGGGTTGGGCGAGCAGTACTTC | CASSQTTGLGEQYF
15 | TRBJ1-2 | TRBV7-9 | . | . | TGTGCCAGCAGCTCAGGACAGAGGTCTAACTATGGCTACACCTTC | CASSSGQRSNYGYTF
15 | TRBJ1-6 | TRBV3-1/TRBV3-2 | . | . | TGTGCCAGCAGCCAAGGGTGGGGAGGAGATTCACCCCTCCACTTT | CASSQGWGGDSPLHF
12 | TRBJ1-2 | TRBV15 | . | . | TGTGCCACCAGCAGATACAGGGATGGCTACACCTTC | CATSRYRDGYTF
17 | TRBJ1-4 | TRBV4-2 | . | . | TGTGCCAGCAGCCAAAGCCCTATGCCGGGGACTAATGAAAAACTGTTTTTT | CASSQSPMPGTNEKLFF
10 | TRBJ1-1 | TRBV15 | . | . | TGTGCCACCAGCAGAGGGGCAGCTTTCTTT | CATSRGAAFF
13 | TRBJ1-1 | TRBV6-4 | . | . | TGTGCCAGCAGATATGATGAGTGGACTGAAGCTTTCTTT | CASRYDEWTEAFF
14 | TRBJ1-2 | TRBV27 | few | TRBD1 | TGTGCCAGCAGGTCAGGGGACAGGGGGAATGGCTACACCTTC | CASRSGDRGNGYTF
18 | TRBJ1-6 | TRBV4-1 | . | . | TGCGCCAGCAGCCAAAAGCCGACGGGGAGCTCCTATAATTCACCCCTCCACTTT | CASSQKPTGSSYNSPLHF
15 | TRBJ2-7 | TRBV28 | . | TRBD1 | TGTGCCAGCAGTCTAGAGGGGACAGGGGGAATCGAGCAGTACTTC | CASSLEGTGGIEQYF
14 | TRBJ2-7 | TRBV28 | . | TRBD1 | TGTGCCAGTCGGGATAGACAGGGGGTGAGTGAGCAGTACTTC | CASRDRQGVSEQYF
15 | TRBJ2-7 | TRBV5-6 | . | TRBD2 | TGTGCCAGCAGCTTGACTAGCGGGGGGGCCCACGAGCAGTACTTC | CASSLTSGGAHEQYF
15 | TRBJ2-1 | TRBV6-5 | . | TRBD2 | TGTGCCAGCAGTCCCGGGACTAGCGGCAACAATGAGCAGTTCTTC | CASSPGTSGNNEQFF
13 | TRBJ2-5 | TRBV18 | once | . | TGTGCCAGCTCACCACCCCTCCAAGAGACCCAGTACTTC | CASSPPLQETQYF
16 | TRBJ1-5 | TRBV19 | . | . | TGTGCCAGTAGTATATCTGGGGGGGCCGGCAATCAGCCCCAGCATTTT | CASSISGGAGNQPQHF
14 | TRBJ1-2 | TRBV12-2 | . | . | TGTGCAAGTCGCTCCTTACAGGGAGTACATGGCTACACCTTC | CASRSLQGVHGYTF
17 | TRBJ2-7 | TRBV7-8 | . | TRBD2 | TGTGCCAGCAGCTACAATCCCGCCCTAGCGGGGTCCTACGAGCAGTACTTC | CASSYNPALAGSYEQYF
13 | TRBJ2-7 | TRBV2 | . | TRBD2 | TGTGCCATCCTGAGCGGGGGGGCAGGCGAGCAGTACTTC | CAILSGGAGEQYF
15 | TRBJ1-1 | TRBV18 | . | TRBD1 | TGTGCCAGCTCCTTCGGGACAGGGAGGTACACTGAAGCTTTCTTT | CASSFGTGRYTEAFF
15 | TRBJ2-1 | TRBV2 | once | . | TGTGCCAGCAGTGAGGGGCGGGACCCTAGGCATGAGCAGTTCTTC | CASSEGRDPRHEQFF
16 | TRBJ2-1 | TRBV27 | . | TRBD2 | TGTGCCAGCAGTCCCAGTAGCGGGGGACACTACAATGAGCAGTTCTTC | CASSPSSGGHYNEQFF
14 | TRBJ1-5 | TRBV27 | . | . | TGTGCCAGCAGTTCCCGCCAGGGTGGTCAGCCCCAGCATTTT | CASSSRQGGQPQHF
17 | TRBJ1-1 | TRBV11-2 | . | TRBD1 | TGTGCCAGCAGCTTAGTGGGACAGGGACTGAGGGACACTGAAGCTTTCTTT | CASSLVGQGLRDTEAFF
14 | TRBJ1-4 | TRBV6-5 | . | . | TGTGCCAGCAGTTCGAGGGGAGGGGATGAAAAACTGTTTTTT | CASSSRGGDEKLFF
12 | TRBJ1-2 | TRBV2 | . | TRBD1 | TGTGCCAGCACCGAGGGGGACAGGCAACACACCTTC | CASTEGDRQHTF
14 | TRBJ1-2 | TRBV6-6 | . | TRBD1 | TGTGCCAGCACTTACGAGGGGGCCGTCTATGGCTACACCTTC | CASTYEGAVYGYTF
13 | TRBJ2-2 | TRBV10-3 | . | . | TGTGCCATCAGCCAGGGAGGTAGCGGGGAGCTGTTTTTT | CAISQGGSGELFF
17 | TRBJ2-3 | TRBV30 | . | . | TGTGCCTGGGGTAGAGGGCAAGACTTGATCGGAGCAGATACGCAGTATTTT | CAWGRGQDLIGADTQYF
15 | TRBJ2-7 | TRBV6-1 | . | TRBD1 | TGTGCCAGCAGTGAAGGCCCGGACAGGGGCTACGAGCAGTACTTC | CASSEGPDRGYEQYF
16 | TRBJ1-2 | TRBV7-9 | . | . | TGTGCCAGCAGCTTAGCAGGGGCCTCGGAGATGGGTGGCTACACCTTC | CASSLAGASEMGGYTF
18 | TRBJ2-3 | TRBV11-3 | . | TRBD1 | TGTGCCAGCAACCCGCGGGACAGGGTCCACCCTAGCACAGATACGCAGTATTTT | CASNPRDRVHPSTDTQYF